The 14 T cell receptor beta chains listed next were all sequenced from one sample in a study of T cell repertoires in cytomegalovirus infection. A single record per CDR3 protein comes from TCRdb applying MiXCR to the reads. The repertoire includes roughly 720,000 distinct CDR3 sequences, 35% to 45% of them detected once, and roughly 2.8% sits in the top ten. The source material was PBMCs. These receptors were collected from a human donor in good health (CMV status not recorded). Some clones in this sample may be carry-over from other donors' samples.

This clonotype was seen only a few times. The CDR3 nucleotides are TGTGCCAGCAGCCGAAAAAACGCAGGGACTACTGAAGCTTTCTTT. Amino acids: CASSRKNAGTTEAFF. The chain recombines TRBV7-6 with TRBJ1-1; weak D call: TRBD1 (5 bases). The CDR3 loop spans 15 amino acids. From germline, CDR1 is SGHVS and CDR2 FNYEAQ. Deletions cut 5 bases from V and 5 bases from J, with 18 bases between.

This sequence joins TRBV6-1 and TRBJ2-3; 14 bases match TRBD2. In germline, CDR1 is MNHNS, CDR2 SASEGT. The CDR3 is 18 amino acids. V shed 6 bases and J 3 bases; nucleotides not matched to a gene: 11. This CDR3 is CASRGLAGVPRGTDTQYF. For the CDR3, the DNA is TGTGCCAGCAGGGGACTAGCGGGGGTCCCCCGGGGAACAGATACGCAGTATTTT.

The chain links TRBV9 to TRBJ2-1; D possibly uses TRBD1 or TRBD2 (5 bases each). Germline lookup yields CDR1 SGDLS and CDR2 YYNGEE. The CDR3 has 15 amino acids. Trimming shortened V by 0 bases and J by 4 bases, and 11 bases separated the two germline ends. CDR3 DNA: TGTGCCAGCAGCGTAGGGGGGTCAGCTTACAATGAGCAGTTCTTC. Protein: CASSVGGSAYNEQFF.

This clonotype has just a few counts. J is TRBJ2-3 and V is TRBV14; perhaps TRBD1 as D (5 bases). The CDR3 length is 15 residues. Trimming removed 2 bases from V and 2 bases from J, with 11 bases in between. The germline gives CDR1 SGHDN, CDR2 FVKESK. The CDR3 region is CASSQRGPSTDTQYF. As DNA, the CDR3 is TGTGCCAGCAGCCAAAGGGGCCCTTCCACAGATACGCAGTATTTT.

Written as DNA, the CDR3 is TGCAGTGCTCGCGAAGCGGCAGCTGGCGTTGAACTGTTTTTT. This sequence encodes CSAREAAAGVELFF. The J gene is TRBJ1-4, the V gene TRBV20-1; D gene uncertain. V dropped 5 bases and J dropped 12 bases, with 22 bases sitting between them. The CDR3 sequence is 14 residues long. Germline V CDR1 and CDR2: DFQATT, SNEGSKA (reference sequence).

V gene TRBV12-3 or TRBV12-4 combines with J gene TRBJ1-1, with 7 nucleotides matching TRBD1. V was clipped by 8 bases and J by 8 bases; unmatched bases: 8. The CDR3 length is 12 residues. The CDR3, as DNA: TGTGCCAGCCTAGGGACAGCTCTCGAAGCTTTCTTT. Translated, it gives CASLGTALEAFF.

This clonotype was detected only once. The chain employs TRBV5-1 and TRBJ2-3; 9 bases are a match to TRBD2. CDR1 and CDR2 (germline): SGHRS, YFSETQ. CDR3 length: 16 residues. The V and J ends lost 4 bases and 2 bases, in that order; junction bases with no gene match: 8. The CDR3 DNA reads TGCGCCAGCAGCCTGATAGCGGGGGTCTCCACAGATACGCAGTATTTT. As protein: CASSLIAGVSTDTQYF.

The genes are TRBV5-1 and TRBJ2-7; no clear D. This CDR3 contains 13 residues. Germline CDR1 and CDR2: SGHRS and YFSETQ. Deletions cut 0 bases from V and 3 bases from J, with 7 bases between. DNA of the CDR3: TGCGCCAGCAGCTTGGACAGCCTCTACGAGCAGTACTTC. The encoded protein is CASSLDSLYEQYF.

Details on this clonotype: At one end, the junction sequence differs from germline, possibly due to a read error. The chain uses TRBV4-1 and TRBJ1-1; no definite D call. The CDR3 is 14 residues long. Germline V gives CDR1 MGHRA, CDR2 YSYEKL. The CDR3 region is CASSQAPGRTEAFF. In DNA, the CDR3 is TGTGCCAGCAGCCAAGCCCCCGGGAGGACTGAAGCTTTCTTT.

The chain carries TRBV28 and TRBJ2-3; 8 bases are shared with TRBD2. The CDR3 totals 16 residues. Germline V gene sequence: CDR1 MDHEN, CDR2 SYDVKM. Trimming removed 3 bases from V and 4 bases from J; junction bases left unmatched: 9. Here the CDR3 reads CASSFVPGGRADTQYF. CDR3 nucleotides: TGTGCCAGCAGTTTTGTCCCGGGGGGGCGAGCAGATACGCAGTATTTT.

The V and J genes are TRBV27 and TRBJ2-6; TRBD1 aligns across 8 bases. The V gene end was trimmed by 1 base and the J gene end by 1 base; junction bases not matched to a gene: 6. Looked up from germline, CDR1 is MNHEY and CDR2 is SMNVEV (reference sequence). This CDR3 spans 18 amino acids. DNA for the CDR3: TGTGCCAGCAGTTTATATGCAGGGGGCACGTCTGGGGCCAACGTCCTGACTTTC. It yields the protein CASSLYAGGTSGANVLTF.

Ten or more counts support this clonotype. This chain links TRBV7-2 with TRBJ2-3; D unresolved. V lost 1 base and J lost 6, with 8 bases in between. This CDR3 contains 13 residues. Germline values: CDR1 SGHTA, CDR2 FQGNSA. CDR3 protein: CASSLGRSDTQYF. In nucleotides, the CDR3 is TGTGCCAGCAGCTTAGGCCGGTCCGATACGCAGTATTTT. The full variable domain, completed using reference TRBV7-2 and TRBJ2-3, is GAGVSQSPSNKVTEKGKDVELRCDPISGHTALYWYRQSLGQGLEFLIYFQGNSAPDKSGLPSDRFSAERTGGSVSTLTIQRTQQEDSAVYLCASSLGRSDTQYFGPGTRLTVL.

This chain connects TRBV7-9 to TRBJ1-4, with TRBD1 identical over 11 bases. CDR3 length: 17 amino acids. Germline V lookup: CDR1 SEHNR, CDR2 FQNEAQ (reference sequence). V shed 3 bases and J 1 base; nucleotides not matched to a gene: 4. The CDR3 spells CASSFGQGAGTNEKLFF. CDR3 sequence (DNA): TGTGCCAGCAGCTTTGGACAGGGGGCCGGAACTAATGAAAAACTGTTTTTT.

The rearrangement uses TRBV4-1 and TRBJ2-7; no definite D call. CDR1 and CDR2 from the germline V gene are MGHRA and YSYEKL. Trimming left V 1 base short and J 6 bases short, with 13 bases between. The CDR3 has 14 amino acids. CDR3 region: CASSQGDEASEQYF. DNA of the CDR3: TGCGCCAGCAGCCAAGGGGATGAGGCTAGCGAGCAGTACTTC.